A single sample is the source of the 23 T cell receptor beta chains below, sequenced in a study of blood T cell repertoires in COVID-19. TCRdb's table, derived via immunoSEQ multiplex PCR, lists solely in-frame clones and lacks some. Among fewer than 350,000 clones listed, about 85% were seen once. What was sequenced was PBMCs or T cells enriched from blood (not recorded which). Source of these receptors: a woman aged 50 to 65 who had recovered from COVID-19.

Here the CDR3 DNA reads TGTGCCAGCAGCCAGCACGGGACAGGGGGTAACTATGGCTACACCTTC. This gives the protein CASSQHGTGGNYGYTF. The chain employs TRBV3-1 (or the pseudogene TRBV3-2) and TRBJ1-2; 11 bases are shared with TRBD1. Germline V gives CDR1 LGHDT, CDR2 YNNKEL (reference sequence). The CDR3 has 16 amino acids. The junction had 4 bases not matched to a gene; V was cut back by 3 bases and J by 1 base.

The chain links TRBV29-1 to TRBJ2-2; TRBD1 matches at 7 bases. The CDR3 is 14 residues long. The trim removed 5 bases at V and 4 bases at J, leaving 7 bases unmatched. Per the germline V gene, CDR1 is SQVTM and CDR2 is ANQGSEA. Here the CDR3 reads CSVLEGAFTGELFF. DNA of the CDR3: TGCAGCGTTCTTGAGGGGGCCTTCACCGGGGAGCTGTTTTTT.

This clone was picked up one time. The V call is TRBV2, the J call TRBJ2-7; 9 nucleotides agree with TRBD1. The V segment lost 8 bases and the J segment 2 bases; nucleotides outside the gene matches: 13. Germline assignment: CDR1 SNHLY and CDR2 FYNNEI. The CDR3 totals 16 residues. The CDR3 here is CASGPLRQGDTYEQYF. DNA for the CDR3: TGTGCCAGCGGCCCTCTTAGACAGGGGGACACCTACGAGCAGTACTTC.

CDR3 sequence (DNA): TGTGCCAGCAGCCCGACAGATGGGTATGAAAAACTGTTTTTT. This gives the protein CASSPTDGYEKLFF. The gene calls are TRBV14 and TRBJ1-4; tentatively, D is TRBD1 (5 bases). Trimming removed 4 bases at V and 6 bases at J, with 12 bases between. CDR3 length: 14 residues. The germline V gene encodes CDR1 SGHDN and CDR2 FVKESK. The whole variable domain, remainder taken from reference TRBV14 and TRBJ1-4, is EAGVTQFPSHSVIEKGQTVTLRCDPISGHDNLYWYRRVMGKEIKFLLHFVKESKQDESGMPNNRFLAERTGGTYSTLKVQPAELEDSGVYFCASSPTDGYEKLFFGSGTQLSVL.

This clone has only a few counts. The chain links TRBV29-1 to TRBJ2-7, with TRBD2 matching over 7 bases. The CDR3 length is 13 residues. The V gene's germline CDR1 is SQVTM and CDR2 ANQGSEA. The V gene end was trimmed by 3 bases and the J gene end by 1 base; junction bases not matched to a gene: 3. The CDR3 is CSVDWEGSYEQYF. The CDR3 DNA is TGCAGCGTTGATTGGGAGGGGTCCTACGAGCAGTACTTC.

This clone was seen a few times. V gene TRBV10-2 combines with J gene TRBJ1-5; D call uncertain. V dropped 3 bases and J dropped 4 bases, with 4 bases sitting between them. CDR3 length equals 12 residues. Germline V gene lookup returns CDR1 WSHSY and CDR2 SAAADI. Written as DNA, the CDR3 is TGCGCCAGCAGTGACCCGAATCAGCCCCAGCATTTT. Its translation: CASSDPNQPQHF.

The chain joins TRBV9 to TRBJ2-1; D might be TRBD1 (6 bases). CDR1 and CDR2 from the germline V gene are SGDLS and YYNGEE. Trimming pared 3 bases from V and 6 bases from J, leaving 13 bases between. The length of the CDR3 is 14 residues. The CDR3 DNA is TGTGCCAGCAGCGGAGGACAGCCGGGCAATGAGCAGTTCTTC. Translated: CASSGGQPGNEQFF.

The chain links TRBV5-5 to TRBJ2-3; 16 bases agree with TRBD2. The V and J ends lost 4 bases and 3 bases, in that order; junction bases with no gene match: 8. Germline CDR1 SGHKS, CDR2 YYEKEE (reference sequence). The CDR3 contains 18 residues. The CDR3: CASSAGTSGGAETDTQYF. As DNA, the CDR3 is TGTGCCAGCAGCGCAGGGACTAGCGGGGGGGCCGAGACAGATACGCAGTATTTT.

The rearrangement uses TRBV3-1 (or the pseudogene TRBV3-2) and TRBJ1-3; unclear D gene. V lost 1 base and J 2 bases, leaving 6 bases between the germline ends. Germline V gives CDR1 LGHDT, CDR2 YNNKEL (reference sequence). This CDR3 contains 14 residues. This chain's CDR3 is CASSQVWPGNTIYF. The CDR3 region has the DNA TGTGCCAGCAGCCAAGTCTGGCCTGGAAACACCATATATTTT.

The CDR3 sequence is CASSPDGQRGIGYTF. CDR3 sequence (DNA): TGTGCCAGCAGCCCCGACGGGCAAAGGGGAATAGGCTACACCTTC. V usage is TRBV7-2 and J usage is TRBJ1-2, with D possibly matching TRBD1 (5 bases). The CDR3 length is 15 residues. V lost 5 bases to trimming and J lost 8 bases, with 21 bases between them. Germline V CDR1 and CDR2: SGHTA, FQGNSA.

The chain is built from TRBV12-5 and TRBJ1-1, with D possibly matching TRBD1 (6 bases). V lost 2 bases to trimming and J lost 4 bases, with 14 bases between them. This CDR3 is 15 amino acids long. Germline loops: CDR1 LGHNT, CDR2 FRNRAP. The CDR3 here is CASGLLQGLGTEAFF. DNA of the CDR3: TGTGCTAGTGGTTTGTTACAGGGCCTGGGCACTGAAGCTTTCTTT. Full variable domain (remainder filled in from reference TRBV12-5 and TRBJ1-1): DARVTQTPRHKVTEMGQEVTMRCQPILGHNTVFWYRQTMMQGLELLAYFRNRAPLDDSGMPKDRFSAEMPDATLATLKIQPSEPRDSAVYFCASGLLQGLGTEAFFGQGTRLTVV.

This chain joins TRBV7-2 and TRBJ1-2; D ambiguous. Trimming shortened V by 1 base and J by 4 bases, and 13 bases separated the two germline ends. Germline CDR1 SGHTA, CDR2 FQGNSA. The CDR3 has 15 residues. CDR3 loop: CASSLGKAEVYGYTF. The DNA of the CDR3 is TGTGCCAGCAGCTTAGGAAAGGCGGAAGTCTATGGCTACACCTTC.

The CDR3: CATRGQGSGTGELFF. The CDR3 region has the DNA TGTGCCACCAGGGGACAGGGTTCGGGAACCGGGGAGCTGTTTTTT. The chain is built from TRBV24-1 and TRBJ2-2, with 9 bases fitting TRBD1. The CDR3 is made up of 15 amino acids. The V gene's germline CDR1 is KGHDR and CDR2 SFDVKD. V lost 7 bases to trimming and J lost 5 bases; unmatched junction nucleotides: 7.

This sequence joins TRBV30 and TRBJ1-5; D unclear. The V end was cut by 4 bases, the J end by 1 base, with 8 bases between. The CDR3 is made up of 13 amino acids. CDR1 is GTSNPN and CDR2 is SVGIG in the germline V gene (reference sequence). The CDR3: CAWNGMSNQPQHF. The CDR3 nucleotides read TGTGCCTGGAACGGGATGAGCAATCAGCCCCAGCATTTT.

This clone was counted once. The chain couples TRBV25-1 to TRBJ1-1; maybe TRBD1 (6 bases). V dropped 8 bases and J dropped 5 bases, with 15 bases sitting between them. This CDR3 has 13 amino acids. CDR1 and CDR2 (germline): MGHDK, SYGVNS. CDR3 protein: CASYGQRWTEAFF. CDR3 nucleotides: TGTGCCAGCTACGGACAGAGGTGGACTGAAGCTTTCTTT.

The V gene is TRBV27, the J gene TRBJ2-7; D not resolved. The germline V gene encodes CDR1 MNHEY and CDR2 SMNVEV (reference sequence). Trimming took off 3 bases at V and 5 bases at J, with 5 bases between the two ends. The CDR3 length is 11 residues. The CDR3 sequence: CASSFFHEQYF. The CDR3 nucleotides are TGTGCCAGCAGTTTCTTCCACGAGCAGTACTTC.

Written as DNA, the CDR3 is TGTGCCAGTAGTGGACCGGGACAGGGGTTCGGCTACACCTTC. Protein product: CASSGPGQGFGYTF. The chain links TRBV19 to TRBJ1-2, with TRBD1 identical over 10 bases. CDR3 length equals 14 residues. V dropped 5 bases and J dropped 8; count of bases not matched to a gene: 8. The V gene's germline CDR1 is LNHDA and CDR2 SQIVND (reference sequence). Full variable domain (outside the CDR3, taken from reference TRBV19 and TRBJ1-2): DGGITQSPKYLFRKEGQNVTLSCEQNLNHDAMYWYRQDPGQGLRLIYYSQIVNDFQKGDIAEGYSVSREKKESFPLTVTSAQKNPTAFYLCASSGPGQGFGYTFGSGTRLTVV.

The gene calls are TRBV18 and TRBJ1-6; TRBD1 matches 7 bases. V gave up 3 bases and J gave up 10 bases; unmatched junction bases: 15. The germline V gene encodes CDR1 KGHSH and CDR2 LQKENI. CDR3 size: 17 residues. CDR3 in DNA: TGTGCCAGCTCACCGTCGACAGGGAGTAATCGGGGATCACCCCTCCACTTT. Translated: CASSPSTGSNRGSPLHF.

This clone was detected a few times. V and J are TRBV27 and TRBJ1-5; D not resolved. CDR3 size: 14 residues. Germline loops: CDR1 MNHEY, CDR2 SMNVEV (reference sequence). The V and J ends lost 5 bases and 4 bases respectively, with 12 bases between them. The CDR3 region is CASSKTTYNQPQHF. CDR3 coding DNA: TGTGCCAGCAGTAAGACTACCTATAATCAGCCCCAGCATTTT.

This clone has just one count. The CDR3 region has the DNA TGCAGCGCCGCGCTGGGCAGGGGGCTTTGGGAGACCCAGTACTTC. Translating it yields CSAALGRGLWETQYF. J is TRBJ2-5 and V is TRBV29-1, with TRBD1 matching 8 bases. This CDR3 is built from 15 residues. Germline-derived CDR1 and CDR2 are SQVTM and ANQGSEA. V was clipped by 7 bases and J by 5 bases; unmatched bases: 15.

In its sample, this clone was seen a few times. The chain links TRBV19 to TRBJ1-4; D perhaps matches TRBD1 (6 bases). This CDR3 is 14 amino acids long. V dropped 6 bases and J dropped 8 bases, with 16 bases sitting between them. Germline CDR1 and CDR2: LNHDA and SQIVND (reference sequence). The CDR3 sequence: CASRTQGWEEKLFF. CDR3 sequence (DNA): TGTGCCAGTAGGACACAGGGCTGGGAGGAAAAACTGTTTTTT.

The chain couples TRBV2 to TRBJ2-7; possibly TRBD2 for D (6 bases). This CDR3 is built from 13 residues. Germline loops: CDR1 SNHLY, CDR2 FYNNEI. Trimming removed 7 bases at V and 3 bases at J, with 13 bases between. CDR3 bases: TGTGCCAGCACTAGGAGGGTTAACTACGAGCAGTACTTC. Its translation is CASTRRVNYEQYF.

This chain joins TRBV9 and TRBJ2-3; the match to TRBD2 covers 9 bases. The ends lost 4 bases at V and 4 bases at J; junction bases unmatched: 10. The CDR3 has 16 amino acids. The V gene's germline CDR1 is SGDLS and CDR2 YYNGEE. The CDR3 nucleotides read TGTGCCAGCAGCCAACAGCCGGGACTAGCAGCAGATACGCAGTATTTT. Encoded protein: CASSQQPGLAADTQYF.